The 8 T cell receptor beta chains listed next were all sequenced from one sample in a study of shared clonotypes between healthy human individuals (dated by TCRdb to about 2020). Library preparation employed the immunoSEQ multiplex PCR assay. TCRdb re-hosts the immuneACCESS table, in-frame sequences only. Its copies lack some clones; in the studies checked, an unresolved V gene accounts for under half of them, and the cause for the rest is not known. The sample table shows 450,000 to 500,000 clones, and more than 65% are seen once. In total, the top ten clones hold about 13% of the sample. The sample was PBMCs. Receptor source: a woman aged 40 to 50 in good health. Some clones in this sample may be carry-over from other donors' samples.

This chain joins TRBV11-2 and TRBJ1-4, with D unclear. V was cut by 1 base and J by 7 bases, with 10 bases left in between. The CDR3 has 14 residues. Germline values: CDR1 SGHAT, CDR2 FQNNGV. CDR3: CASSLADGLEKLFF. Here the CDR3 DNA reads TGTGCCAGCAGCTTAGCGGACGGTCTTGAAAAACTGTTTTTT. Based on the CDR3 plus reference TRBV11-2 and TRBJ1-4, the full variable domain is EAGVAQSPRYKIIEKRQSVAFWCNPISGHATLYWYQQILGQGPKLLIQFQNNGVVDDSQLPKDRFSAERLKGVDSTLKIQPAKLEDSAVYLCASSLADGLEKLFFGSGTQLSVL.

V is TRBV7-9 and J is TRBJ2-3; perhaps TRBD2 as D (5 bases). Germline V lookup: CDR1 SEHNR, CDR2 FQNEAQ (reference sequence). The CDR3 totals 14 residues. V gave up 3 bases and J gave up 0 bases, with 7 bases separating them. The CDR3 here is CASSFGESTDTQYF. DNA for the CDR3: TGTGCCAGCAGCTTTGGGGAGAGCACAGATACGCAGTATTTT. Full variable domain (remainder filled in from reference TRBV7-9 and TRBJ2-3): DTGVSQNPRHKITKRGQNVTFRCDPISEHNRLYWYRQTLGQGPEFLTYFQNEAQLEKSRLLSDRFSAERPKGSFSTLEIQRTEQGDSAMYLCASSFGESTDTQYFGPGTRLTVL.

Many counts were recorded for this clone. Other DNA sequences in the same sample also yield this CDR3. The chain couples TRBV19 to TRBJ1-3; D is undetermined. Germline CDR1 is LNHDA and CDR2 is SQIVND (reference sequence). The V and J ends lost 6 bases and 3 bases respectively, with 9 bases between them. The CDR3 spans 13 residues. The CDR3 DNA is TGTGCCAGTAGCACGGATAATGGAAACACCATATATTTT. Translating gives CASSTDNGNTIYF.

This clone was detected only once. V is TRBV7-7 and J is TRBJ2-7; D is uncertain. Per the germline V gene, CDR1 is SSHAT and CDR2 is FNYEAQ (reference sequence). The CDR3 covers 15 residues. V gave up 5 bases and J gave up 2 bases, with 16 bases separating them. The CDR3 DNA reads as TGTGCCAGCAGCGAATTCCTGGGAAAAGCCTACGAGCAGTACTTC. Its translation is CASSEFLGKAYEQYF.

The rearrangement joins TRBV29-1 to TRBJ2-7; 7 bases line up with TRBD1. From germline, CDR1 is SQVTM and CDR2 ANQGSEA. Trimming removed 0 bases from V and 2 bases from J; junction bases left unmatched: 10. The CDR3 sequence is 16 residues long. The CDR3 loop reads CSVEDPGTAPTYEQYF. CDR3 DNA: TGCAGCGTTGAAGATCCTGGGACAGCCCCTACCTACGAGCAGTACTTC.

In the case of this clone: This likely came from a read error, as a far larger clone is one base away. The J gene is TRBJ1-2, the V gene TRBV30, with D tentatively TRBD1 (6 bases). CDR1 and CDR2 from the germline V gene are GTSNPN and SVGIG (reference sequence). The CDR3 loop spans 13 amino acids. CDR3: CAWSVSLIGGCTF. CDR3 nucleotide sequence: TGTGCCTGGAGTGTATCCCTTATTGGGGGCTGCACCTTC.

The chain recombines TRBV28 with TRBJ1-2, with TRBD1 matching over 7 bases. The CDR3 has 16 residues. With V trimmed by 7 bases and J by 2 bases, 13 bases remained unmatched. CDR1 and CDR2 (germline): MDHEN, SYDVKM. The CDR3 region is CASISPGQGGNYGYTF. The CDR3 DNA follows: TGTGCCAGCATCTCCCCGGGGCAGGGGGGAAACTATGGCTACACCTTC.

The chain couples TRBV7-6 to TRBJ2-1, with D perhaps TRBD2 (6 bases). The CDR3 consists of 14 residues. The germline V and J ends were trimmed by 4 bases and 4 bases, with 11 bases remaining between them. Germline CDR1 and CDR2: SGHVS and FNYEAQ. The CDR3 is CASSSLRGYNEQFF. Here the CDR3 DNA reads TGTGCCAGCAGCTCACTGCGGGGATACAATGAGCAGTTCTTC.